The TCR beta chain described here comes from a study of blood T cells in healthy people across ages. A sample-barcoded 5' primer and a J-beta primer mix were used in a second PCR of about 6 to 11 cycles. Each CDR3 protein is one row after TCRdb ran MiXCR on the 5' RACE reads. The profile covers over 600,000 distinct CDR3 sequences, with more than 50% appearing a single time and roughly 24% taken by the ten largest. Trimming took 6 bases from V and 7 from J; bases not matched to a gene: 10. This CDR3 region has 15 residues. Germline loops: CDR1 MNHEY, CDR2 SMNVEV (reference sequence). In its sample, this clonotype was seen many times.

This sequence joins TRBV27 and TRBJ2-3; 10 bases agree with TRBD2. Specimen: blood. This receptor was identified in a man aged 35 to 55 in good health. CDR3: CASRRAGGVMYTQYF. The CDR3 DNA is TGTGCCAGCAGACGAGCGGGAGGGGTGATGTATACGCAGTATTTT.